The rows below give T cell receptor beta chains drawn from one sample of a study of blood T cell repertoires in COVID-19. Sequencing was performed with immunoSEQ multiplex PCR; in TCRdb, only in-frame clones are kept and a portion is missing. In the table there are a few hundred thousand clones, over 80% of which are singletons. The sample consisted of PBMCs or T cells enriched from blood (not recorded which). The receptors derive from a young woman who had recovered from COVID-19. Each CDR3 is given with its conserved first and last residue. D genes are given only for firm matches. Rows may omit the clone size; those that give it use once, few, many or a size class.

TRBV6-5,-,TRBJ1-5,-,TGTGCCAGCAGTTCGGCCTGGGGCAGGGTCAATCAGCCCCAGCATTTT,CASSSAWGRVNQPQHF
TRBV7-9,-,TRBJ2-2,-,TGTGCCAGCAGCTCCGGGACACATACCACCGGGGAGCTGTTTTTT,CASSSGTHTTGELFF
TRBV4-2,-,TRBJ2-3,-,TGTGCCAGCAGCCAGACAGGATCCACAGATACGCAGTATTTT,CASSQTGSTDTQYF
TRBV7-9,-,TRBJ2-5,-,TGTGCCAGCAGCTTTGGGGGGATCGAGACCCAGTACTTC,CASSFGGIETQYF
TRBV10-1,-,TRBJ1-5,-,TGCGCCAGCAGTGAGTGCTTACGGTTAGACTGTAATCAGCCCCAGCATTTT,CASSECLRLDCNQPQHF
TRBV3-1/TRBV3-2,-,TRBJ1-3,TRBD1,TGTGCCAGCAGCTGGGACAGTCTCTGGGGAAACACCATATATTTT,CASSWDSLWGNTIYF
TRBV5-1,-,TRBJ1-1,-,TGCGCCAGCGCGCAACAGGGACTGAACACTGAAGCTTTCTTT,CASAQQGLNTEAFF
TRBV7-9,once,TRBJ1-1,TRBD1,TGTGCCAGCAGCCCGCGGGACAGTCTTTATGTGGTGTTT,CASSPRDSLYVVF
TRBV4-2,once,TRBJ1-4,TRBD1,TGTGCCAGCAGCCGTGACACCCGGCAGGGGGGTGAAAAACTGTTTTTT,CASSRDTRQGGEKLFF
TRBV4-2,-,TRBJ2-2,-,TGTGCCAGCAGCCAAAGGAGGGGAGGTGGGGTGTTCACCGGGGAGCTGTTTTTT,CASSQRRGGGVFTGELFF
TRBV14,-,TRBJ2-7,TRBD2,TGTGCCAGCAGCTACCCTAGCGGGAGGCCCGTCTCTCACCTCTACGAGCAGTACTTC,CASSYPSGRPVSHLYEQYF
TRBV27,-,TRBJ2-6,-,TGTGCCAGCAGTTTGACCACTGGGACATTCGACGTCCTGACTTTC,CASSLTTGTFDVLTF
TRBV3-1/TRBV3-2,few,TRBJ2-1,-,TGTGCCAGCAGCCAAGCCCTGACTGACGTGGAGGATGAGCAGTTCTTC,CASSQALTDVEDEQFF
TRBV5-6,-,TRBJ2-7,TRBD2,TGTGCCAGCAGCTTGGTACTAGCGGGGGGGCCTTTAGCCTACGAGCAGTACTTC,CASSLVLAGGPLAYEQYF
TRBV19,-,TRBJ2-3,TRBD2,TGTGCCAGTAGTATAGGGAGTAGCGGGACTTTGGCAACAGATACGCAGTATTTT,CASSIGSSGTLATDTQYF
TRBV5-4,-,TRBJ1-3,-,TGTGCCAGCAGCTCCGGACGGGGCTCTGGAAACACCATATATTTT,CASSSGRGSGNTIYF
TRBV7-3,-,TRBJ2-1,TRBD2,TGTGCCAGCAGCACTAGCGGGAGAGGCAATGAGCAGTTCTTC,CASSTSGRGNEQFF
TRBV5-4,-,TRBJ2-2,-,TGTGCCAGCAGCTTGCGTACGAACACCGGGGAGCTGTTTTTT,CASSLRTNTGELFF
TRBV19,once,TRBJ2-7,TRBD2,TGTGCCAGTAGTATGAGGAGGGAGGGCGGCTACGAGCAGTACTTC,CASSMRREGGYEQYF
TRBV4-1,-,TRBJ1-5,-,TGCGCCAGCAGCCAAGATAATAAGACAGGCCGCAATCAGCCCCAGCATTTT,CASSQDNKTGRNQPQHF
TRBV3-1/TRBV3-2,once,TRBJ1-1,-,TGTGCCAGCAGCCAAGATAGGTTGGAAAGGGGAACTGAAGCTTTCTTT,CASSQDRLERGTEAFF
TRBV19,-,TRBJ1-1,-,TGTGCCAGTAGTATAGATGGGAAGGGGGCTGAAGCTTTCTTT,CASSIDGKGAEAFF
TRBV19,-,TRBJ1-2,-,TGTGCCAGTAGTATAGCGGACAGCGTCTATGGCTACACCTTC,CASSIADSVYGYTF
TRBV7-9,-,TRBJ1-2,TRBD1,TGTGCCACCCGACCCCTAGACAGGGTGAACTATGGCTACACCTTC,CATRPLDRVNYGYTF
TRBV5-1,-,TRBJ1-1,-,TGCGCCAGCAGACGACAGGACATGAACACTGAAGCTTTCTTT,CASRRQDMNTEAFF
TRBV11-3,-,TRBJ2-2,-,TGTGCCAGCAGCCCGTGGGGGGGCATCTACACCGGGGAGCTGTTTTTT,CASSPWGGIYTGELFF
TRBV19,-,TRBJ1-1,-,TGTGCCAGTAGTAGGACACAGAACACTGAAGCTTTCTTT,CASSRTQNTEAFF
TRBV9,-,TRBJ2-1,TRBD2,TGTGCCAGCAGCGTAGGGGGACTATCAACCTACAATGAGCAGTTCTTC,CASSVGGLSTYNEQFF
TRBV11-2,-,TRBJ1-1,-,TGTGCCAGCAGCACAGGCATACTGAACACTGAAGCTTTCTTT,CASSTGILNTEAFF
TRBV10-3,once,TRBJ1-2,TRBD1,TGTGCCATCAGTGAGTCGACAGGGCCTAAGAGCTACACCTTC,CAISESTGPKSYTF
TRBV28,-,TRBJ1-3,TRBD1,TGTGCCAGCAGGGGCAGGGGGCTCGGAAACACCATATATTTT,CASRGRGLGNTIYF
TRBV6-1,few,TRBJ2-1,-,TGTGCCAGCAGTGAAGGGTCCGGGAACTCCTACAATGAGCAGTTCTTC,CASSEGSGNSYNEQFF
TRBV2,few,TRBJ2-1,TRBD2,TGTGCCAGCAGTGATGGCGGGGGGGCGAATAATGAGCAGTTCTTC,CASSDGGGANNEQFF
TRBV28,-,TRBJ1-3,TRBD1,TGTGCCAGCAGTCTCCGACAGGGTGGGTCTGGAAACACCATATATTTT,CASSLRQGGSGNTIYF
TRBV6-1,-,TRBJ2-7,TRBD2,TGTGCCAGCAGTGAAGCGCGAAAATGGCTAGCGGGAGTCTCCTACGAGCAGTACTTC,CASSEARKWLAGVSYEQYF
TRBV15,-,TRBJ1-1,-,TGTGCCACCAGCGTCAGCCGGGACACCTATGAAGCTTTCTTT,CATSVSRDTYEAFF
TRBV5-4,-,TRBJ2-6,-,TGTGCCAGCAGCTTGTGGGCCACAGCTGGGGCCAACGTCCTGACTTTC,CASSLWATAGANVLTF
TRBV2,-,TRBJ1-3,TRBD1,TGTGCCAGCAGTGGATATTCCAGGGGGTCCGGAAACACCATATATTTT,CASSGYSRGSGNTIYF
TRBV5-4,once,TRBJ2-1,-,TGTGCCAGCAGCTTGAGGAGCAATGAGCAGTTCTTC,CASSLRSNEQFF
TRBV19,-,TRBJ2-7,TRBD1,TGTGCCAGTAGTAGCCTCGAGGGACAGAATTACGAGCAGTACTTC,CASSSLEGQNYEQYF
TRBV28,once,TRBJ2-7,TRBD2,TGTGCCAGCAGTTTAGGGCGGGAGGGCCTTCATGAGCAGTACTTC,CASSLGREGLHEQYF
TRBV21-1,-,TRBJ1-4,-,TGTGCCAGCAGCAAACGCTCTAGTGGAGGGCGTAATGAAAAACTGTTTTTT,CASSKRSSGGRNEKLFF
TRBV5-1,many,TRBJ1-4,-,TGCGCCAGCAGCTTGCGGACCCTAGGGGATACTGAAAAACTGTTTTTT,CASSLRTLGDTEKLFF
TRBV2,-,TRBJ1-4,TRBD1,TGTGCCAGCAGGGACAGGGGGTTAGCTAATGAAAAACTGTTTTTT,CASRDRGLANEKLFF
TRBV27,-,TRBJ2-7,-,TGTGCCAGCAGAACCCTCGACAGGTTCTCCTACGAGCAGTACTTC,CASRTLDRFSYEQYF
TRBV4-1,few,TRBJ2-2,TRBD2,TGCGCCAGCAGCCAAGGGCCTTTGATCCAAGTCAGCGGGGGGGCAAAGTTAGGGGAGCTGTTTTTT,CASSQGPLIQVSGGAKLGELFF
TRBV10-3,-,TRBJ2-1,-,TGTGCCATCAGTGCGGACAGCTCCTACAATGAGCAGTTCTTC,CAISADSSYNEQFF
TRBV5-1,-,TRBJ2-1,-,TGCGCCAGCAGCCCCACGTTAGAGAATGAGCAGTTCTTC,CASSPTLENEQFF
TRBV7-9,-,TRBJ1-3,-,TGTGCCAGCCGAGAGAGCTCTGGAAACACCATATATTTT,CASRESSGNTIYF
TRBV25-1,-,TRBJ1-1,-,TGTGCCAGCAGTGAGGCTGACAGAGCCGCTTTCTTT,CASSEADRAAFF
TRBV6-2/TRBV6-3,-,TRBJ2-1,TRBD2,TGTGCCAGCAGTTTAGCGGGAGATCGGAATGAGCAGTTCTTC,CASSLAGDRNEQFF
TRBV5-5,-,TRBJ1-2,-,TGTGCCAGCAGCTTGGACGAGCCTTATGGCTACACCTTC,CASSLDEPYGYTF
TRBV7-2,-,TRBJ1-6,-,TGTGCCAGCAGCTTAGGACTGTTCGGCGTTTTTCTTTCACCCCTCCACTTT,CASSLGLFGVFLSPLHF